This entry concerns a single TCR beta chain. The data stem from a study of blood T cell repertoires in COVID-19. The overall study: COVID-19 samples from acute and convalescent phases originated in the United States, Italy and Spain. The analysed material was cDNA or gDNA that came from T cells, B-cell-depleted T cells, or PBMCs.

In germline, CDR1 is MNHEY, CDR2 SVGAGI. The CDR3 has 15 residues. Deletions cut 0 bases from V and 10 bases from J, with 15 bases between. Per the study methods: Amplification with reference gene primers provided the estimates of nucleated cell counts. Generated by immunoSEQ multiplex PCR, the TCRdb table keeps only in-frame clones and is missing some. Clone size and the V and J calls come from that table; the DNA yielded D and trimming. The sample records over 200,000 clones, 88% being singletons. The gene calls are TRBV6-5 and TRBJ1-4; D is possibly TRBD1 (6 bases). Input material: peripheral blood. This TCR was sampled from a woman aged 55-70 years with acute or convalescent COVID-19. The CDR3 region is CASSYSFTGIGKLFF. In nucleotides, the CDR3 is TGTGCCAGCAGTTACTCGTTTACAGGGATAGGAAAACTGTTTTTT.